The source of this T cell receptor (beta chain) is a study of cytomegalovirus exposure and HLA in healthy donors. Study results and caveats: Several top significant clusters appeared, in a later analysis, to be linked to common viral pathogens. Later work found most CMV-associated TCR beta chains apparently HLA-restricted. CMV serostatus was the only immune exposure information that was available.

Points on this clone: Its antigen remains unidentified.

Researchers ran the PCR with 60 Vbeta and 13 Jbeta primers. TCRdb's copy holds only in-frame clones and misses some; the assay was immunoSEQ multiplex PCR. The sample records approximately 200,000 clones, around 83% being singletons. Germline loops: CDR1 SNHLY, CDR2 FYNNEI. The trim removed 5 bases at V and 1 base at J, leaving 9 bases unmatched. The length of the CDR3 is 17 residues. This TCR was sampled from a woman aged 45 to 65 in good health and CMV-seropositive. Sequences were obtained from PBMCs. The V call is TRBV2, the J call TRBJ1-5; 9 bases agree with TRBD1. The CDR3 region has the DNA TGTGCCAGCAGTAAAGGACAGGGGATAGGGAGCAATCAGCCCCAGCATTTT. It codes for CASSKGQGIGSNQPQHF.